A selection of T cell receptor beta chains follows, all from one sample in a study of OX40 agonist ivuxolimab in advanced cancers. Method: immunoSEQ multiplex PCR; TCRdb's copy keeps in-frame clones and lacks some. The sample gives under 60,000 clones, around 87% of which show up once; 10% to 12% is in the top ten. The input for sequencing was CD4+ or CD8+ T cells sorted from blood, taken in a trial of the OX40 agonist ivuxolimab. The source of these receptors is an adult with an advanced solid tumor such as melanoma, head and neck, liver or kidney cancer. CDR3s include the opening cysteine and the closing phenylalanine or tryptophan. A D gene is named only where the DNA matches it firmly. Clone size appears in some rows only: once, few, many, or a class for an expanded clone.

clone size: .
V gene: TRBV27
D gene: TRBD1
J gene: TRBJ2-7
CDR3 protein: CASSLGAGGEQYF
CDR3 DNA: TGTGCCAGCAGTTTGGGTGCAGGGGGCGAGCAGTACTTC

clone size: .
V gene: TRBV4-1
D gene: .
J gene: TRBJ1-5
CDR3 protein: CASSLGEILQPQHF
CDR3 DNA: TGCGCCAGCAGCCTCGGTGAAATCCTACAGCCCCAGCATTTT

clone size: few
V gene: TRBV2
D gene: .
J gene: TRBJ1-1
CDR3 protein: CASSESPEAFF
CDR3 DNA: TGTGCCAGCAGTGAGTCGCCTGAAGCTTTCTTT

clone size: .
V gene: TRBV6-1
D gene: .
J gene: TRBJ1-1
CDR3 protein: CASSEGAKTEAFF
CDR3 DNA: TGTGCCAGCTCAGAAGGGGCAAAGACTGAAGCTTTCTTT

clone size: .
V gene: TRBV13
D gene: .
J gene: TRBJ2-3
CDR3 protein: CASSQWGDSTQYF
CDR3 DNA: TGTGCCAGCAGCCAATGGGGGGACAGTACGCAGTATTTT

clone size: .
V gene: TRBV5-6
D gene: .
J gene: TRBJ2-7
CDR3 protein: CASSLLGVDEQYF
CDR3 DNA: TGTGCCAGCAGCTTGCTGGGGGTGGACGAGCAGTACTTC

clone size: once
V gene: TRBV11-3
D gene: .
J gene: TRBJ2-1
CDR3 protein: CASSFVSSNEQFF
CDR3 DNA: TGTGCCAGCAGCTTCGTGAGTAGCAATGAGCAGTTCTTC

clone size: few
V gene: TRBV20-1
D gene: .
J gene: TRBJ1-1
CDR3 protein: CSARFITEAFF
CDR3 DNA: TGCAGTGCTAGGTTTATCACTGAAGCTTTCTTT

clone size: .
V gene: TRBV6-1
D gene: .
J gene: TRBJ2-3
CDR3 protein: CASSARDPQGQGSTQYF
CDR3 DNA: TGTGCCAGCAGTGCCCGGGACCCCCAGGGGCAAGGTAGTACGCAGTATTTT

clone size: .
V gene: TRBV4-1
D gene: TRBD2
J gene: TRBJ2-5
CDR3 protein: CASSQDRGLAEGETQYF
CDR3 DNA: TGCGCCAGCAGCCAAGATCGAGGACTAGCGGAGGGGGAGACCCAGTACTTC

clone size: .
V gene: TRBV7-9
D gene: TRBD1
J gene: TRBJ2-7
CDR3 protein: CASGQGSNEQYF
CDR3 DNA: TGTGCCAGCGGACAGGGAAGCAACGAGCAGTACTTC

clone size: .
V gene: TRBV15
D gene: .
J gene: TRBJ2-7
CDR3 protein: CATSQRIPYEQYF
CDR3 DNA: TGTGCCACCAGCCAACGAATACCCTACGAGCAGTACTTC

clone size: .
V gene: TRBV5-1
D gene: .
J gene: TRBJ1-1
CDR3 protein: CASRLGTEAFF
CDR3 DNA: TGCGCCAGCAGGTTGGGCACTGAAGCTTTCTTT

clone size: .
V gene: TRBV12-5
D gene: TRBD1
J gene: TRBJ2-5
CDR3 protein: CASGHPADRAETQYF
CDR3 DNA: TGTGCTAGTGGGCACCCGGCGGACAGGGCAGAGACCCAGTACTTC

clone size: .
V gene: TRBV4-2
D gene: TRBD2
J gene: TRBJ2-3
CDR3 protein: CASSPRASGSADTQYF
CDR3 DNA: TGTGCCAGCAGCCCCCGGGCTAGCGGGAGTGCAGATACGCAGTATTTT

clone size: .
V gene: TRBV7-6
D gene: .
J gene: TRBJ2-7
CDR3 protein: CASSPRGGSVYEQYF
CDR3 DNA: TGTGCCAGCAGCCCTAGGGGGGGATCCGTCTACGAGCAGTACTTC

clone size: .
V gene: TRBV4-1
D gene: TRBD1
J gene: TRBJ2-2
CDR3 protein: CASSQTGGRTGELFF
CDR3 DNA: TGCGCCAGCAGCCAAACAGGGGGCCGCACCGGGGAGCTGTTTTTT

clone size: once
V gene: TRBV7-9
D gene: .
J gene: TRBJ2-4
CDR3 protein: CASSSPPSLQYF
CDR3 DNA: TGTGCCAGCAGCTCCCCGCCCTCCCTTCAGTACTTC

clone size: .
V gene: TRBV19
D gene: .
J gene: TRBJ2-4
CDR3 protein: CASNGGPKNIQYF
CDR3 DNA: TGTGCCAGTAACGGGGGGCCCAAAAACATTCAGTACTTC

clone size: .
V gene: TRBV6-5
D gene: .
J gene: TRBJ2-7
CDR3 protein: CASSYFGVTYEQYF
CDR3 DNA: TGTGCCAGCAGTTACTTCGGAGTAACCTACGAGCAGTACTTC

clone size: .
V gene: TRBV6-1
D gene: TRBD2
J gene: TRBJ2-5
CDR3 protein: CASSPGTSNQETQYF
CDR3 DNA: TGTGCCAGCAGTCCCGGGACTAGCAACCAAGAGACCCAGTACTTC

clone size: .
V gene: TRBV7-6
D gene: .
J gene: TRBJ2-2
CDR3 protein: CASSLGFNTGELFF
CDR3 DNA: TGTGCCAGCAGCTTGGGGTTCAACACCGGGGAGCTGTTTTTT

clone size: .
V gene: TRBV7-9
D gene: .
J gene: TRBJ2-7
CDR3 protein: CASSNDSPYEQYF
CDR3 DNA: TGTGCCAGCAGCAATGACAGCCCGTACGAGCAGTACTTC

clone size: medium-sized
V gene: TRBV2
D gene: .
J gene: TRBJ2-3
CDR3 protein: CASTRGTLTGSRTDTQYF
CDR3 DNA: TGTGCCAGCACGCGAGGGACACTAACGGGATCTCGGACAGATACGCAGTATTTT

clone size: .
V gene: TRBV5-1
D gene: .
J gene: TRBJ1-1
CDR3 protein: CASLEEGGRTEAFF
CDR3 DNA: TGCGCCAGCCTAGAGGAAGGGGGACGAACTGAAGCTTTCTTT

clone size: .
V gene: TRBV25-1
D gene: .
J gene: TRBJ1-5
CDR3 protein: CASSELGRDQPQHF
CDR3 DNA: TGTGCCAGCAGTGAATTGGGCAGGGATCAGCCCCAGCATTTT

clone size: .
V gene: TRBV7-8
D gene: TRBD1
J gene: TRBJ1-2
CDR3 protein: CASSLPGQGAYGYTF
CDR3 DNA: TGTGCCAGCAGCTTACCGGGACAGGGGGCCTATGGCTACACCTTC

clone size: few
V gene: TRBV4-1
D gene: .
J gene: TRBJ1-5
CDR3 protein: CASSVRDLSNQPQHF
CDR3 DNA: TGCGCCAGCAGCGTCCGGGACCTTAGCAATCAGCCCCAGCATTTT

clone size: .
V gene: TRBV4-3
D gene: .
J gene: TRBJ1-3
CDR3 protein: CASSQDRLGTGNTIYF
CDR3 DNA: TGCGCCAGCAGCCAAGATCGGCTAGGGACTGGAAACACCATATATTTT

clone size: once
V gene: TRBV29-1
D gene: .
J gene: TRBJ1-1
CDR3 protein: CSVHRDGSNTEAFF
CDR3 DNA: TGCAGCGTCCACAGGGACGGTTCGAACACTGAAGCTTTCTTT

clone size: .
V gene: TRBV5-6
D gene: TRBD2
J gene: TRBJ2-5
CDR3 protein: CASSLFPGLAGEWGETQYF
CDR3 DNA: TGTGCCAGCAGCTTGTTCCCAGGGCTAGCGGGAGAGTGGGGGGAGACCCAGTACTTC

clone size: once
V gene: TRBV7-7
D gene: .
J gene: TRBJ2-5
CDR3 protein: CASSLSYGSRGGQETQYF
CDR3 DNA: TGTGCCAGCAGCTTATCCTACGGGTCGAGAGGTGGGCAAGAGACCCAGTACTTC

clone size: once
V gene: TRBV9
D gene: TRBD2
J gene: TRBJ2-1
CDR3 protein: CASSVSREGLGNEQFF
CDR3 DNA: TGTGCCAGCAGCGTCTCGCGGGAGGGCCTAGGCAATGAGCAGTTCTTC

clone size: .
V gene: TRBV7-9
D gene: .
J gene: TRBJ1-2
CDR3 protein: CASSSNRAGGFYGYTF
CDR3 DNA: TGTGCCAGCAGCTCGAACAGGGCGGGTGGGTTCTATGGCTACACCTTC

clone size: .
V gene: TRBV27
D gene: TRBD2
J gene: TRBJ2-1
CDR3 protein: CASSLAGGPDEQFF
CDR3 DNA: TGTGCCAGCAGTTTAGCGGGAGGCCCGGATGAGCAGTTCTTC

clone size: .
V gene: TRBV6-5
D gene: TRBD1
J gene: TRBJ2-1
CDR3 protein: CASRQGEQFF
CDR3 DNA: TGTGCCAGCAGACAGGGGGAGCAGTTCTTC

clone size: .
V gene: TRBV7-8
D gene: TRBD2
J gene: TRBJ2-7
CDR3 protein: CASSLAGGYSYEQYF
CDR3 DNA: TGTGCCAGCAGCTTAGCGGGGGGGTACTCCTACGAGCAGTACTTC

clone size: .
V gene: TRBV11-2
D gene: .
J gene: TRBJ2-7
CDR3 protein: CASSPTAVEQYF
CDR3 DNA: TGTGCCAGCAGCCCTACAGCTGTCGAGCAGTACTTC

clone size: .
V gene: TRBV6-5
D gene: .
J gene: TRBJ1-1
CDR3 protein: CASSWRFRGPTEAFF
CDR3 DNA: TGTGCCAGCAGTTGGCGTTTCAGGGGCCCCACTGAAGCTTTCTTT

clone size: .
V gene: TRBV9
D gene: .
J gene: TRBJ1-4
CDR3 protein: CASSPRDIGAETTNEKLFF
CDR3 DNA: TGTGCCAGCAGCCCCCGCGATATTGGGGCAGAGACAACTAATGAAAAACTGTTTTTT

clone size: .
V gene: TRBV6-1
D gene: .
J gene: TRBJ2-2
CDR3 protein: CASSERKGLKAGELFF
CDR3 DNA: TGTGCCAGCAGTGAACGAAAGGGGCTAAAGGCCGGGGAGCTGTTTTTT

clone size: .
V gene: TRBV27
D gene: TRBD2
J gene: TRBJ2-1
CDR3 protein: CASSSSGRLNEQFF
CDR3 DNA: TGTGCCAGCAGTTCTAGCGGGAGACTCAATGAGCAGTTCTTC

clone size: .
V gene: TRBV27
D gene: TRBD2
J gene: TRBJ2-5
CDR3 protein: CASSLQREGLWEQYF
CDR3 DNA: TGTGCCAGCAGCCTCCAGCGGGAGGGCCTGTGGGAGCAGTACTTC

clone size: .
V gene: TRBV27
D gene: .
J gene: TRBJ1-4
CDR3 protein: CASSAQYLVLREKLFF
CDR3 DNA: TGTGCCAGCAGCGCTCAATACCTGGTACTTAGGGAAAAACTGTTTTTT